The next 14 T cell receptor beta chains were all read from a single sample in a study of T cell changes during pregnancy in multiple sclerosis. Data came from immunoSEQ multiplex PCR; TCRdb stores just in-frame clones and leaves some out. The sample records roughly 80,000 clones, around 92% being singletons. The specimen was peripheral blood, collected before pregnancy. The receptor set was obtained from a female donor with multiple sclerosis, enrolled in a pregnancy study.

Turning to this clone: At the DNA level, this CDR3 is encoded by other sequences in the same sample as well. The CDR3 sequence is CASSPSGSSYEQYF. Written as DNA, the CDR3 is TGTGCCAGCTCACCATCGGGGAGCTCCTACGAGCAGTACTTC. The rearrangement joins TRBV18 to TRBJ2-7; tentatively, D is TRBD2 (5 bases). The germline CDR1 and CDR2 sequences are KGHSH and LQKENI. Trimming left V 2 bases short and J 0 bases short, with 8 bases between. This CDR3 has 14 amino acids.

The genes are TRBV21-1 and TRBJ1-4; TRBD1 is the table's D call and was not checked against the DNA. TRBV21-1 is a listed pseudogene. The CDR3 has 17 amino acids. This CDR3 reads CASSKGGWTGLGEKLFF. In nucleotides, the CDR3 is TGTGCCAGCAGCAAAGGGGGCTGGACAGGGCTGGGTGAAAAACTGTTTTTT.

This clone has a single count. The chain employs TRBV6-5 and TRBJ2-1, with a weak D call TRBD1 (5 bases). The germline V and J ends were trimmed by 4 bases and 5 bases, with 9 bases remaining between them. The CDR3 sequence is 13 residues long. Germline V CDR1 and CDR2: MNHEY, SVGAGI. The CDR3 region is CASSWTRNNEQFF. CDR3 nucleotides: TGTGCCAGCAGTTGGACACGCAACAATGAGCAGTTCTTC.

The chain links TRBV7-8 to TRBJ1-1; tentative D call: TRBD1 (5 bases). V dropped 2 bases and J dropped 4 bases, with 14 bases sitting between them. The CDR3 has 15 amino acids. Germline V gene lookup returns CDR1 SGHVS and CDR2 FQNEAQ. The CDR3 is CASSLSRALSTEAFF. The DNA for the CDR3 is TGTGCCAGCAGCTTAAGCAGGGCTTTGAGCACTGAAGCTTTCTTT. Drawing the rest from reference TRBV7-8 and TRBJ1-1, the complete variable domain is GAGVSQSPRYKVAKRGQDVALRCDPISGHVSLFWYQQALGQGPEFLTYFQNEAQLDKSGLPSDRFFAERPEGSVSTLKIQRTQQEDSAVYLCASSLSRALSTEAFFGQGTRLTVV.

The DNA of the CDR3 is TGTGCCACTCTCGTGAGGGGGATCGGGGTCATGAACACTGAAGCTTTCTTT. It is translated as CATLVRGIGVMNTEAFF. The V gene is TRBV19, the J gene TRBJ1-1; possible D gene TRBD1, 6 bases. From germline, CDR1 is LNHDA and CDR2 SQIVND (reference sequence). The CDR3 is 17 residues long. V lost 10 bases to trimming and J lost 0 bases, with 24 bases between them.

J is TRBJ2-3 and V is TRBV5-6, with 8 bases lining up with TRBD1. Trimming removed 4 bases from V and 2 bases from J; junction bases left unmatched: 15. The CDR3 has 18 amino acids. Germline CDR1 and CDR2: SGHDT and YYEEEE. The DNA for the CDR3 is TGTGCCAGCAGCCACCTCATAGGACAGGGATTTGACACAGATACGCAGTATTTT. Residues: CASSHLIGQGFDTDTQYF.

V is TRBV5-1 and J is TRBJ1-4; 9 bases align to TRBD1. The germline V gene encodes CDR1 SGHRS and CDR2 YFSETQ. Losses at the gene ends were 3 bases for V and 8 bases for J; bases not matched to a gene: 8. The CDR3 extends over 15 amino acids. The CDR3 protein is CASSSRDRVREKLFF. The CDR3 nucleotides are TGCGCCAGCAGCTCCCGGGACAGGGTAAGAGAAAAACTGTTTTTT. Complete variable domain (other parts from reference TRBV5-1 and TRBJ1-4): KAGVTQTPRYLIKTRGQQVTLSCSPISGHRSVSWYQQTPGQGLQFLFEYFSETQRNKGNFPGRFSGRQFSNSRSEMNVSTLELGDSALYLCASSSRDRVREKLFFGSGTQLSVL.

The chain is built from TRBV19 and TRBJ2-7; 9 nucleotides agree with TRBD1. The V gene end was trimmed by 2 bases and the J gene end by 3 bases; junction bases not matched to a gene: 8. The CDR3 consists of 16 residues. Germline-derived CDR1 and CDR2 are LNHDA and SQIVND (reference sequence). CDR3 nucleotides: TGTGCCAGTAGTATAATCGGACAGGGGTTTGGCTACGAGCAGTACTTC. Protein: CASSIIGQGFGYEQYF. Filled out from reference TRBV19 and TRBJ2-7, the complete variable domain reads DGGITQSPKYLFRKEGQNVTLSCEQNLNHDAMYWYRQDPGQGLRLIYYSQIVNDFQKGDIAEGYSVSREKKESFPLTVTSAQKNPTAFYLCASSIIGQGFGYEQYFGPGTRLTVT.

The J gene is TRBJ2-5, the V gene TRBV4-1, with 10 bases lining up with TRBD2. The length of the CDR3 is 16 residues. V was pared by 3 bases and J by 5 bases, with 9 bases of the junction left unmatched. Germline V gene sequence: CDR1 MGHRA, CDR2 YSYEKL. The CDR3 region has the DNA TGCGCCAGCAGCCAGACCCTAGCGGGGGCTCAGGAGACCCAGTACTTC. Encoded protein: CASSQTLAGAQETQYF.

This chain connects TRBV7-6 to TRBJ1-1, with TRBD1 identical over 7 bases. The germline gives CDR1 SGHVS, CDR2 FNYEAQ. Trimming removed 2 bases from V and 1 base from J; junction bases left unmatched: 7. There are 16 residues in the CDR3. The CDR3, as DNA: TGTGCCAGCAGCTTACGGGGGACAGATTCGAACACTGAAGCTTTCTTT. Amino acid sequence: CASSLRGTDSNTEAFF.

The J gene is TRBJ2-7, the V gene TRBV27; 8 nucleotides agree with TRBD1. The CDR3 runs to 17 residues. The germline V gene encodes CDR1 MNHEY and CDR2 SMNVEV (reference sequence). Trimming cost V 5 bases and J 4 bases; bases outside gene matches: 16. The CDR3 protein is CASSQKPQGVVTYEQYF. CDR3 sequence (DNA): TGTGCCAGCAGTCAAAAGCCACAGGGGGTAGTTACGTACGAGCAGTACTTC.

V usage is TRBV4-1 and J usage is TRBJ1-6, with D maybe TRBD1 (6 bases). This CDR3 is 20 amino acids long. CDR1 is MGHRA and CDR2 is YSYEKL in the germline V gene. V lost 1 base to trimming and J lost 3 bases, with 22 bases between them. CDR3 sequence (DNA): TGCGCCAGCAGCCAAGCCCTAGGGACACGAAAATCGAGCTATAATTCACCCCTCCACTTT. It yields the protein CASSQALGTRKSSYNSPLHF.

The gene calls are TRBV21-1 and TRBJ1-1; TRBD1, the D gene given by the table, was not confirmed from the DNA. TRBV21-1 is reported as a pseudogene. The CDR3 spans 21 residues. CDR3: CASSKVSGGAGQGERRTEAFF. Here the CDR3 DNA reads TGTGCCAGCAGCAAAGTGTCCGGTGGGGCGGGACAGGGGGAAAGAAGGACTGAAGCTTTCTTT.

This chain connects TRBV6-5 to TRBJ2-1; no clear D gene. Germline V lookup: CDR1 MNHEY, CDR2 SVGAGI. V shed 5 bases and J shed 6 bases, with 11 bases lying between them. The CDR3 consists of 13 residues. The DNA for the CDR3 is TGTGCCAGCAGTCTAACAGAAGTCAATGAGCAGTTCTTC. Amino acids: CASSLTEVNEQFF.